The clone carrying this TCR beta chain appeared a single time. CDR3 length: 15 residues. From germline, CDR1 is SGHNT and CDR2 YYREEE (reference sequence). The V end lost 0 bases, the J end lost 7 bases, and 16 bases lay between the germline ends. This entry is derived from a study of blood T cell repertoires in COVID-19. About the research overall: Acute and convalescent COVID-19 specimens originated in the United States, Italy and Spain.

In the original analysis: Cell counts per sample came from amplifying reference gene primers. Profiling relied on immunoSEQ multiplex PCR, and the TCRdb table lists in-frame clones only, not all of them. That table is the source of V, J and clone size, and D and trimming were worked out from the DNA. The sample yields some 140,000 clones, roughly four fifths seen once. The sequenced material came from peripheral blood. This clonotype was sampled from an elderly man with acute or convalescent COVID-19. The chain is built from TRBV5-4 and TRBJ1-1; D perhaps matches TRBD1 (5 bases). CDR3 DNA sequence: TGTGCCAGCAGCTTGGGACAGAGGACCCGAGGTGAAGCTTTCTTT. Encoded protein: CASSLGQRTRGEAFF.